The 9 T cell receptor beta chains below were found in one sample sequenced in a study of blood T cell repertoires in COVID-19. Sequencing used immunoSEQ multiplex PCR; TCRdb keeps in-frame clones, though not all of them. The sample holds about 260,000 clones, roughly 83% seen once. The sequencing input was PBMCs or T cells enriched from blood (not recorded which). These receptors all come from a woman between 50 and 59 years old who had recovered from COVID-19.

The rearrangement links TRBV7-2 to TRBJ1-4; 7 bases agree with TRBD1. Germline V gene sequence: CDR1 SGHTA, CDR2 FQGNSA. The CDR3 is 15 residues long. V dropped 3 bases and J dropped 8; count of bases not matched to a gene: 9. CDR3 sequence: CASSFGTGVREKLFF. The CDR3 DNA is TGTGCCAGCAGCTTTGGCACAGGGGTACGGGAAAAACTGTTTTTT.

The V gene is TRBV9, the J gene TRBJ2-1; no clear D. Trimming took off 0 bases at V and 0 bases at J, with 7 bases between the two ends. The CDR3 runs 15 residues. Germline V gene lookup returns CDR1 SGDLS and CDR2 YYNGEE. The CDR3 here is CASSVGVVSYNEQFF. The DNA of the CDR3 is TGTGCCAGCAGCGTAGGAGTAGTCTCCTACAATGAGCAGTTCTTC.

V gene TRBV6-2 or TRBV6-3 combines with J gene TRBJ1-3; D possibly corresponds to TRBD1 (6 bases). The V gene lost 7 bases and the J gene lost 5 bases, with 15 bases spanning the gap. In germline, CDR1 is MNHEY, CDR2 SVGEGT. The length of the CDR3 is 14 residues. The CDR3 coding sequence is TGTGCCAGCACCCCGACAGGTCGGAGAAACACCATATATTTT. It specifies CASTPTGRRNTIYF.

V usage is TRBV10-2 and J usage is TRBJ2-1, with 14 bases fitting TRBD2. V gave up 6 bases and J gave up 5 bases; unmatched junction bases: 12. Germline-derived CDR1 and CDR2 are WSHSY and SAAADI. The CDR3 loop spans 18 amino acids. The CDR3 reads CASSRPTSGRAIDNEQFF. As DNA, the CDR3 is TGCGCCAGCAGCAGGCCGACTAGCGGGAGGGCCATTGACAATGAGCAGTTCTTC.

The V call is TRBV19, the J call TRBJ2-2, with 8 bases lining up with TRBD1. The CDR3 loop spans 14 amino acids. V shed 10 bases and J 5 bases; nucleotides not matched to a gene: 9. CDR1 and CDR2 from the germline V gene are LNHDA and SQIVND (reference sequence). The CDR3 nucleotides read TGTGCCACTTCCCAGGACAGGGCTACCGGGGAGCTGTTTTTT. This translates into CATSQDRATGELFF.

The chain has TRBV11-1 and TRBJ2-7; D might be TRBD1 (6 bases). The germline CDR1 and CDR2 sequences are SGHAT and FQDESV (reference sequence). The CDR3 runs to 13 residues. V was trimmed by 6 bases and J by 5 bases, leaving 14 bases between them. The CDR3 DNA reads as TGTGCCAGCAGTAAACCAGGGGCCCACGAGCAGTACTTC. Protein product: CASSKPGAHEQYF.

The chain couples TRBV4-3 to TRBJ1-1; the D is unclear. The CDR3 has 14 amino acids. Germline CDR1 is LGHNA and CDR2 is YSLEER. With 5 bases removed from V and 0 bases from J, the gap between germline ends came to 10 bases. In nucleotides, the CDR3 is TGCGCCAGCAGCTCGAGCGCGGTGAACACTGAAGCTTTCTTT. This encodes CASSSSAVNTEAFF.

The rearrangement links TRBV11-2 to TRBJ2-7, with D unresolved. The germline V gene encodes CDR1 SGHAT and CDR2 FQNNGV. V was trimmed by 3 bases and J by 3 bases, leaving 6 bases between them. The CDR3 is 12 residues long. In DNA, the CDR3 is TGTGCCAGCAGCTTCTCCCTCTACGAGCAGTACTTC. It specifies CASSFSLYEQYF.

V gene TRBV6-4 combines with J gene TRBJ2-1; 11 bases map to TRBD2. V was clipped by 5 bases and J by 2 bases; unmatched bases: 8. Germline V CDR1 and CDR2: MRHNA, SNTAGT. The CDR3 length is 17 residues. The CDR3 coding sequence is TGTGCCAGCAGTCCCCTAGCGGGGGGCCTAGCCTACAATGAGCAGTTCTTC. Protein product: CASSPLAGGLAYNEQFF.